These T cell receptor beta chains were read from a single sample in a study of cytomegalovirus exposure and HLA in healthy donors. TCRdb keeps only in-frame clones here, not all; method: immunoSEQ multiplex PCR. The sample lists over 50,000 clones, roughly 83% occurring once. Source material: PBMCs. The receptors here all came from a man aged 40-49 years in good health and CMV-seronegative. The CDR3 runs from the conserved cysteine through the conserved F or W. A D gene is named only where the DNA matches it firmly. Not all rows give a size; the values are once, few, many and, for expanded clones, a class.

V gene: TRBV9
J gene: TRBJ1-5
D gene: -
clone size: -
CDR3 DNA: TGTGCCAGCAGCCTCTTGGGGGAGGGGTTTGGCAATCAGCCCCAGCATTTT
CDR3 protein: CASSLLGEGFGNQPQHF

V gene: TRBV5-4
J gene: TRBJ2-5
D gene: TRBD2
clone size: -
CDR3 DNA: TGTGCCAGCAGCTACCACGGGGGGGCCCTAGAGACCCAGTACTTC
CDR3 protein: CASSYHGGALETQYF

V gene: TRBV5-8
J gene: TRBJ1-5
D gene: -
clone size: few
CDR3 DNA: TGTGCCAGCAGCTTGGGGGTGGCAGGGAGCAATCAGCCCCAGCATTTT
CDR3 protein: CASSLGVAGSNQPQHF

V gene: TRBV19
J gene: TRBJ1-2
D gene: -
clone size: -
CDR3 DNA: TGTGCCAGTAGTATGTTTAGGGGTTATGGCTACACCTTC
CDR3 protein: CASSMFRGYGYTF

V gene: TRBV7-7
J gene: TRBJ2-1
D gene: -
clone size: once
CDR3 DNA: TGTGCCAGCAGCTTAGCTCCCGGGACTTTAGAATGGCAGTTCTTC
CDR3 protein: CASSLAPGTLEWQFF

V gene: TRBV5-6
J gene: TRBJ1-1
D gene: -
clone size: -
CDR3 DNA: TGTGCCAGCAGCTCGGCCATCGGGTTTGAAGCTTTCTTT
CDR3 protein: CASSSAIGFEAFF

V gene: TRBV7-8
J gene: TRBJ1-2
D gene: TRBD1
clone size: -
CDR3 DNA: TGTGCCAGCAGCTCCCGGGGGGGGACAGGGCTTATCTATGGCTACACCTTC
CDR3 protein: CASSSRGGTGLIYGYTF

V gene: TRBV11-2
J gene: TRBJ2-1
D gene: TRBD2
clone size: -
CDR3 DNA: TGTGCCAGCAGCCCTGGGACTAGCGGGGGAGATTACAATGAGCAGTTCTTC
CDR3 protein: CASSPGTSGGDYNEQFF

V gene: TRBV9
J gene: TRBJ1-4
D gene: -
clone size: -
CDR3 DNA: TGTGCCAGCAGCGCGGAGGGTATAACTAATGAAAAACTGTTTTTT
CDR3 protein: CASSAEGITNEKLFF

V gene: TRBV7-9
J gene: TRBJ2-7
D gene: -
clone size: -
CDR3 DNA: TGTGCCAGCAGCTTAGACGGGACTCCGGGCTCCTACGAGCAGTACTTC
CDR3 protein: CASSLDGTPGSYEQYF

V gene: TRBV16
J gene: TRBJ2-7
D gene: TRBD1
clone size: -
CDR3 DNA: TGTGCCAGCAGCCAGGGGACAGAGAGCTACGAGCAGTACTTC
CDR3 protein: CASSQGTESYEQYF

V gene: TRBV4-3
J gene: TRBJ2-5
D gene: -
clone size: -
CDR3 DNA: TGCGCCAGCAGCAGCTATTTAGGGGTCCAAGAGACCCAGTACTTC
CDR3 protein: CASSSYLGVQETQYF

V gene: TRBV6-1
J gene: TRBJ2-7
D gene: TRBD2
clone size: -
CDR3 DNA: TGTGCCAGCAGGGGGGGGAGCTCCTACGAGCAGTACTTC
CDR3 protein: CASRGGSSYEQYF

V gene: TRBV7-3
J gene: TRBJ2-1
D gene: TRBD1
clone size: -
CDR3 DNA: TGTGCCAGCAGCGCGACAGGGGGGAACAATGAGCAGTTCTTC
CDR3 protein: CASSATGGNNEQFF

V gene: TRBV19
J gene: TRBJ1-2
D gene: -
clone size: few
CDR3 DNA: TGTGCCAGTTCGGGGGGCTATGGCTACACCTTC
CDR3 protein: CASSGGYGYTF

V gene: TRBV5-4
J gene: TRBJ1-6
D gene: -
clone size: -
CDR3 DNA: TGTGCCAGCAGTCCGGGGGGAGGGGCCAATAATTCACCCCTCCACTTT
CDR3 protein: CASSPGGGANNSPLHF

V gene: TRBV6-5
J gene: TRBJ1-1
D gene: -
clone size: -
CDR3 DNA: TGTGCCAGCAGTTACTCGACTGCAGACTCTGAAGCTTTCTTT
CDR3 protein: CASSYSTADSEAFF

V gene: TRBV2
J gene: TRBJ1-1
D gene: -
clone size: once
CDR3 DNA: TGTGCCAGCACCGACCAGGGGAACACTGAAGCTTTCTTT
CDR3 protein: CASTDQGNTEAFF

V gene: TRBV18
J gene: TRBJ2-3
D gene: -
clone size: once
CDR3 DNA: TGTGCCAGCACCTTCACAGGGAAGAGCACAGATACGCAGTATTTT
CDR3 protein: CASTFTGKSTDTQYF

V gene: TRBV5-5
J gene: TRBJ1-5
D gene: -
clone size: -
CDR3 DNA: TGTGCCAGCAGCTTGCAGGGTGTCTTTAGCAATCAGCCCCAGCATTTT
CDR3 protein: CASSLQGVFSNQPQHF

V gene: TRBV18
J gene: TRBJ1-1
D gene: -
clone size: -
CDR3 DNA: TGTGCCAGCTCCTCTAACCGGGGGTCTGAAGCTTTCTTT
CDR3 protein: CASSSNRGSEAFF

V gene: TRBV7-8
J gene: TRBJ1-6
D gene: TRBD1
clone size: -
CDR3 DNA: TGTGCCAGCAGCTTAGGTGCACAGGGGGCAGCGGATAATTCACCCCTCCACTTT
CDR3 protein: CASSLGAQGAADNSPLHF

V gene: TRBV29-1
J gene: TRBJ2-5
D gene: TRBD2
clone size: -
CDR3 DNA: TGCAGCGTGGATAGCGGGGGGGCCTGGTACCAAGAGACCCAGTACTTC
CDR3 protein: CSVDSGGAWYQETQYF